One and the same sample provided the 20 T cell receptor beta chains below, sequenced in a study of T-cell memory formation after mild COVID-19. MiXCR was run by TCRdb on the 5' RACE reads, yielding one entry per CDR3 protein. In the table there are approximately 100,000 distinct CDR3 sequences, about 23% of which are singletons. Sequenced material: PBMCs or a T cell subset sorted from them (not recorded which). The receptors derive from a man aged 18 to 30 who had mild COVID-19 (a few samples of this study predate the infection). Cell type and time point are not known.

This chain connects TRBV7-3 to TRBJ2-1; D gene unclear. Germline-derived CDR1 and CDR2 are SGHTA and FQGTGA. V shed 5 bases and J shed 0 bases, with 14 bases lying between them. This CDR3 region has 16 residues. The CDR3 loop is CASSPAGQSSYNEQFF. In DNA, the CDR3 is TGTGCCAGCAGCCCGGCCGGTCAGAGCTCCTACAATGAGCAGTTCTTC.

This clonotype appeared many times. The rearrangement joins TRBV5-1 to TRBJ2-4; the D call may be TRBD1 or TRBD2 (5 bases each). CDR1 and CDR2 (germline): SGHRS, YFSETQ. The CDR3 consists of 16 residues. Trimming removed 3 bases from V and 5 bases from J, with 18 bases in between. CDR3 coding DNA: TGCGCCAGCAGCTCCGAGACGGCCGAGGGGCAAAACATTCAGTACTTC. It encodes CASSSETAEGQNIQYF.

The CDR3 sequence is CASSLVAEKETQYF. The CDR3 nucleotides are TGTGCCAGCAGCTTAGTCGCGGAAAAAGAGACCCAGTACTTC. V and J are TRBV7-9 and TRBJ2-5; D unclear. CDR1 and CDR2 (germline): SEHNR, FQNEAQ (reference sequence). Trimming left V 1 base short and J 3 bases short, with 9 bases between. There are 14 residues in the CDR3.

In this sample, this clonotype turned up a few times. The V call is TRBV7-9, the J call TRBJ1-5; 9 bases map to TRBD1. In germline, CDR1 is SEHNR, CDR2 FQNEAQ (reference sequence). This CDR3 has 14 residues. The J segment lost 7 bases and the V segment lost 5 bases, leaving 6 bases of the junction unmatched. This chain's CDR3 is CASSPGTGPQPQHF. The CDR3 DNA reads as TGTGCCAGCAGCCCAGGGACAGGGCCCCAGCCCCAGCATTTT.

This clonotype was detected only a few times. V and J are TRBV5-6 and TRBJ2-2, with D hard to call. Germline V gene lookup returns CDR1 SGHDT and CDR2 YYEEEE. The V gene lost 1 base and the J gene lost 7 bases, with 5 bases spanning the gap. There are 12 residues in the CDR3. Here the CDR3 reads CASSLPIGELFF. The DNA for the CDR3 is TGTGCCAGCAGCTTGCCAATCGGGGAGCTGTTTTTT.

This clonotype showed up many times. V and J are TRBV3-1 and TRBJ2-1; 7 nucleotides agree with TRBD1. CDR1 LGHDT and CDR2 YNNKEL come from the germline V gene (reference sequence). Trimming took 6 bases from V and 10 from J; bases not matched to a gene: 6. CDR3 length equals 12 residues. In DNA, the CDR3 is TGTGCCAGCAGTTTCGACAGGGTCGAGCAGTTCTTC. Residues: CASSFDRVEQFF.

This clonotype showed up just a few times. This sequence joins TRBV29-1 and TRBJ2-3; D is ambiguous. Germline V gene sequence: CDR1 SQVTM, CDR2 ANQGSEA. V lost 7 bases and J lost 4, with 12 bases in between. The length of the CDR3 is 12 residues. The DNA of the CDR3 is TGCAGCGCCGATGATGGGGCAGATACGCAGTATTTT. Protein product: CSADDGADTQYF.

The V call is TRBV7-2, the J call TRBJ2-2; 9 bases are a match to TRBD1. The V gene's germline CDR1 is SGHTA and CDR2 FQGNSA. V lost 5 bases, J lost 3 bases, and 7 bases stayed unmatched. CDR3 length: 16 amino acids. The CDR3 region has the DNA TGTGCCAGCAGCGTACCCCGGACAGGGGACACCGGGGAGCTGTTTTTT. Its protein product is CASSVPRTGDTGELFF.

The rearrangement uses TRBV29-1 and TRBJ1-1, with a weak D call TRBD1 (6 bases). CDR1 is SQVTM and CDR2 is ANQGSEA in the germline V gene. The CDR3 has 12 amino acids. Trimming cost V 2 bases and J 6 bases, with 10 bases left between them. The CDR3: CSVERGGAEAFF. Here the CDR3 DNA reads TGCAGCGTTGAACGGGGGGGCGCTGAAGCTTTCTTT.

The chain has TRBV7-2 and TRBJ1-2, with 8 bases lining up with TRBD1. CDR1 SGHTA and CDR2 FQGNSA come from the germline V gene. The CDR3 is 16 residues long. V shed 5 bases, J shed 3 bases, and the junction held 11 bases outside the gene matches. The DNA for the CDR3 is TGTGCCAGCAGCCTCGGCCCGGGACAGGAACACTATGGCTACACCTTC. Protein: CASSLGPGQEHYGYTF.

This chain connects TRBV6-1 to TRBJ2-7; perhaps TRBD1 as D (6 bases). V was trimmed by 0 bases and J by 6 bases, leaving 12 bases between them. The CDR3 spans 14 residues. Looked up from germline, CDR1 is MNHNS and CDR2 is SASEGT. The CDR3 reads CASSEAQGSGEQYF. The CDR3 nucleotides read TGTGCCAGCAGTGAAGCGCAGGGGAGCGGCGAGCAGTACTTC.

The rearrangement uses TRBV11-2 and TRBJ2-3, with D tentatively TRBD1 (5 bases). Looked up from germline, CDR1 is SGHAT and CDR2 is FQNNGV. The V gene lost 1 base and the J gene lost 0 bases, with 8 bases spanning the gap. This CDR3 region has 15 residues. This chain's CDR3 is CASSLGRASTDTQYF. The CDR3 DNA is TGTGCCAGCAGCTTAGGCAGGGCTAGCACAGATACGCAGTATTTT.

This clonotype came up many times. The chain combines TRBV7-8 with TRBJ2-1; 12 nucleotides match TRBD2. V was pared by 1 base and J by 7 bases, with 2 bases of the junction left unmatched. Germline loops: CDR1 SGHVS, CDR2 FQNEAQ. The CDR3 is made up of 15 amino acids. CDR3 sequence: CASSLGTSGANEQFF. CDR3 DNA: TGTGCCAGCAGCTTAGGGACTAGCGGGGCGAATGAGCAGTTCTTC.

This clonotype has only a few counts. The chain has TRBV7-9 and TRBJ2-7, with D tentatively TRBD2 (5 bases). V lost 5 bases and J lost 6, with 14 bases in between. Germline V gene lookup returns CDR1 SEHNR and CDR2 FQNEAQ (reference sequence). The CDR3 totals 13 residues. The CDR3 DNA reads as TGTGCCAGCAGCCCGGCATCCGGGATCGAGCAGTACGTC. Translation gives CASSPASGIEQYV.

This clonotype was found many times. The chain is built from TRBV12-5 and TRBJ1-1, with unresolved D. The CDR3 is made up of 12 amino acids. Germline CDR1 reads LGHNT; CDR2 reads FRNRAP. The V end lost 3 bases, the J end lost 8 bases, and 10 bases lay between the germline ends. In DNA, the CDR3 is TGTGCTAGTGGTTTCCCTCAGATAGAAGCTTTCTTT. Its translation is CASGFPQIEAFF. Filled out from reference TRBV12-5 and TRBJ1-1, the complete variable domain reads DARVTQTPRHKVTEMGQEVTMRCQPILGHNTVFWYRQTMMQGLELLAYFRNRAPLDDSGMPKDRFSAEMPDATLATLKIQPSEPRDSAVYFCASGFPQIEAFFGQGTRLTVV.

This clonotype was seen only a few times. This rearrangement joins TRBV4-2 to TRBJ1-1, with a weak D call TRBD1 (5 bases). The CDR3 length is 13 residues. The V end lost 4 bases, the J end lost 10 bases, and 16 bases lay between the germline ends. Germline-derived CDR1 and CDR2 are LGHNA and YNFKEQ. The DNA of the CDR3 is TGTGCCAGCAGCCCTGGGACCGGCGGGGGAGCTTTCTTT. As protein: CASSPGTGGGAFF.

The chain links TRBV7-6 to TRBJ2-1; D ambiguous. Germline CDR1 SGHVS, CDR2 FNYEAQ. V dropped 3 bases and J dropped 8 bases, with 11 bases sitting between them. The CDR3 spans 13 residues. The DNA for the CDR3 is TGTGCCAGCAGCTTGGCCAGACGCGATGAGCAGTTCTTC. Protein product: CASSLARRDEQFF.

V and J are TRBV7-2 and TRBJ1-2, with D unclear. Germline loops: CDR1 SGHTA, CDR2 FQGNSA. Trimming left V 1 base short and J 1 base short, with 10 bases between. This CDR3 is built from 15 residues. As DNA, the CDR3 is TGTGCCAGCAGCTTAGGACCGGGGAGTAACTATGGCTACACCTTC. Translation gives CASSLGPGSNYGYTF. Complete variable domain (other parts from reference TRBV7-2 and TRBJ1-2): GAGVSQSPSNKVTEKGKDVELRCDPISGHTALYWYRQSLGQGLEFLIYFQGNSAPDKSGLPSDRFSAERTGGSVSTLTIQRTQQEDSAVYLCASSLGPGSNYGYTFGSGTRLTVV.

The chain employs TRBV27 and TRBJ2-6, with D unresolved. V dropped 3 bases and J dropped 0 bases, with 0 bases sitting between them. The CDR3 extends over 13 amino acids. The germline V gene has CDR1 MNHEY and CDR2 SMNVEV (reference sequence). The CDR3 nucleotides read TGTGCCAGCAGTTTCTCTGGGGCCAACGTCCTGACTTTC. The encoded protein is CASSFSGANVLTF.

This chain uses TRBV4-1 with TRBJ2-1, with TRBD2 identical over 7 bases. V shed 4 bases and J 5 bases; nucleotides not matched to a gene: 11. Looked up from germline, CDR1 is MGHRA and CDR2 is YSYEKL. There are 16 residues in the CDR3. CDR3 protein: CASSPVQGLADNEQFF. The CDR3 DNA is TGCGCCAGCAGCCCGGTTCAAGGGCTAGCGGACAATGAGCAGTTCTTC.